The sequence of this T cell receptor beta chain was determined in a study of cytomegalovirus exposure and HLA in healthy donors. Study results and limitations: When a later analysis was performed, an Asian-associated ancestry cluster reportedly had fewer N-insertions than the roughly 700-donor mean.

A multiplex PCR was run with 60 Vbeta primers and 13 Jbeta primers. This table comes from immunoSEQ multiplex PCR, and its TCRdb copy is limited to in-frame clones, with some not included. The sample lists over 150,000 clones; about 82% were seen once. As for this clone: The antigen remains unidentified.

From germline, CDR1 is SGDLS and CDR2 YYNGEE. V trimming: 1 base; J trimming: 2 bases; junction bases outside the gene matches: 5. The CDR3 runs 16 residues. Source material: PBMCs. This clonotype was sampled from a woman between 50 and 59 years old in good health and CMV-seropositive. V gene TRBV9 combines with J gene TRBJ2-2; TRBD1 matches at 7 bases. CDR3 DNA: TGTGCCAGCAGCGTAACTAGGGACAGCAACACCGGGGAGCTGTTTTTT. This sequence encodes CASSVTRDSNTGELFF. Supplemented by reference TRBV9 and TRBJ2-2, the full variable domain reads DSGVTQTPKHLITATGQRVTLRCSPRSGDLSVYWYQQSLDQGLQFLIQYYNGEERAKGNILERFSAQQFPDLHSELNLSSLELGDSALYFCASSVTRDSNTGELFFGEGSRLTVL.